This T cell receptor (beta chain) was captured in a study of resident and recirculating memory T cells in vitiligo. Looking at the study overall: Shave-biopsy epidermis from lesional and nonlesional skin was sequenced alongside PBMCs. General study results and limits: Different lesions suggested infiltration by different T cell clones. Vitiligo lesions lacked a unique dominant clone, and clonality varied.

Confetti depigmentation, marking active vitiligo, was absent in these patients. Assay: immunoSEQ multiplex PCR; the TCRdb copy retains only in-frame clones and omits some. The data show roughly 40,000 clones, with roughly 91% seen just once and roughly 4.7% held by the top ten. Comments on this clone: Antigen unknown.

Germline V CDR1 and CDR2: LGHNA, YNFKEQ. This CDR3 has 15 residues. The V end was cut by 0 bases, the J end by 6 bases, with 12 bases between. The TCR was taken from a male donor with vitiligo. The genes are TRBV4-2 and TRBJ2-1; D is undetermined. Material for sequencing was blood. In nucleotides, the CDR3 is TGTGCCAGCAGCCAAGAGGCCACAAGCGCCAATGAGCAGTTCTTC. It translates to CASSQEATSANEQFF.